This T cell receptor beta chain was retrieved from a study of blood T cells in healthy people across ages. Findings and caveats of the study: Estimated diversity across one million T cells was deemed an underestimate. The unsorted PBMCs prevented any conclusive comparison of naive versus antigen-experienced cells.

The germline V and J ends were trimmed by 4 bases and 3 bases, with 9 bases remaining between them. In germline, CDR1 is SGDLS, CDR2 YYNGEE. The CDR3 has 13 amino acids. A sample-barcoded 5' primer and a J-beta primer mix were used in a second PCR of roughly 7 to 11 cycles. TCRdb called the 5' RACE reads again in MiXCR, with one record for every CDR3 protein. The sample has about 1.4 million distinct CDR3 sequences; approximately 60% are singletons. Peripheral blood samples of around 9.8 milliliters were drawn from each donor. This clonotype turned up a few times. Its antigen is not known. The sequencing input was blood. The chain recombines TRBV9 with TRBJ2-3; D might be TRBD1 (5 bases). The source of this sequence is a man aged 18 to 30 in good health. This chain's CDR3 is CASSTRQTDTQYF. The DNA of the CDR3 is TGTGCCAGCAGCACAAGACAGACAGATACGCAGTATTTT. Using reference TRBV9 and TRBJ2-3 for the parts outside the CDR3, the full variable domain is DSGVTQTPKHLITATGQRVTLRCSPRSGDLSVYWYQQSLDQGLQFLIQYYNGEERAKGNILERFSAQQFPDLHSELNLSSLELGDSALYFCASSTRQTDTQYFGPGTRLTVL.